The 32 T cell receptor beta chains reported below all come from one sample, sequenced in a study of T cells and Merkel cell carcinoma outcomes. Sequenced by immunoSEQ multiplex PCR; TCRdb stores in-frame clones only, minus some. The sample holds some 15,000 clones, over 80% seen once. Sequenced: tumor tissue from Merkel cell carcinoma. These TCRs come from a human donor with Merkel cell carcinoma.

Notes on this clone: One end of the junction is discordant with germline, which a read error may explain. CDR3 amino acids: CASSQDEGPPYNKQFF. CDR3 nucleotide sequence: TGCGCCAGCAGCCAAGATGAGGGTCCACCCTACAATAAGCAGTTCTTC. The V and J genes are TRBV4-1 and TRBJ2-1; tentative D call: TRBD2 (5 bases). This CDR3 is 16 amino acids long. Per the germline V gene, CDR1 is MGHRA and CDR2 is YSYEKL.

A word on this clone: The conserved closing phenylalanine or tryptophan is absent in this CDR3, likely reflecting a read error. J is TRBJ1-3 and V is TRBV29-1, with D uncertain. CDR1 is SQVTM and CDR2 is ANQGSEA in the germline V gene. Between the trimmed V and J ends, which lost 6 bases and 4 bases, there was a span of 7 bases. The CDR3 consists of 11 residues. CDR3 sequence reads: CSVGVGNTIYV. The CDR3 region has the DNA TGCAGCGTCGGGGTGGGAAACACCATATATGTT.

This rearrangement joins TRBV29-1 to TRBJ2-5, with D perhaps matching TRBD2 (5 bases). Germline V CDR1 and CDR2: SQVTM, ANQGSEA. V was pared by 2 bases and J by 10 bases, with 11 bases between. There are 11 residues in the CDR3. In nucleotides, the CDR3 is TGCAGCGTTGAACAGGAGGCTCTCCAGTACTTC. It codes for CSVEQEALQYF.

The genes are TRBV9 and TRBJ2-3, with D maybe TRBD2 (5 bases). CDR1 is SGDLS and CDR2 is YYNGEE in the germline V gene. The CDR3 is made up of 16 amino acids. Trimming took off 0 bases at V and 3 bases at J, with 14 bases between the two ends. CDR3 amino acids: CASSVASRPGTDTQYF. CDR3 DNA sequence: TGTGCCAGCAGCGTAGCAAGCCGCCCGGGGACAGATACGCAGTATTTT.

The chain employs TRBV5-4 and TRBJ1-3; TRBD1 aligns across 10 bases. The J segment lost 3 bases and the V segment lost 0 bases, leaving 6 bases of the junction unmatched. Germline V gene data show CDR1 as SGHNT and CDR2 as YYREEE (reference sequence). CDR3 length: 17 amino acids. The CDR3 coding sequence is TGTGCCAGCAGCTTGGAGTGGGGGACAGGGGTTGGAAACACCATATATTTT. Translated, it gives CASSLEWGTGVGNTIYF.

The chain couples TRBV21-1 to TRBJ2-3; TRBD2 is the table's D call, not checked against the DNA. TRBV21-1 is given as a pseudogene. This CDR3 contains 20 residues. CDR3 bases: TGTGCCAGCAGCAAAGTTTTGGGACTAGCAGGAAACACGTCTACAGATACGCAGTATTTT. Its translation: CASSKVLGLAGNTSTDTQYF.

The chain uses TRBV4-2 and TRBJ2-5, with 8 bases lining up with TRBD2. The J segment lost 0 bases and the V segment lost 1 base, leaving 10 bases of the junction unmatched. The CDR3 totals 18 residues. Germline values: CDR1 LGHNA, CDR2 YNFKEQ. The chain's CDR3 is CASSQGSGRGANQETQYF. The CDR3 bases are TGTGCCAGCAGCCAAGGGTCGGGGCGGGGGGCCAACCAAGAGACCCAGTACTTC.

This clone was observed a handful of times. The chain has TRBV11-2 and TRBJ1-4; D perhaps matches TRBD1 (5 bases). The germline V gene encodes CDR1 SGHAT and CDR2 FQNNGV. Trimming took off 5 bases at V and 8 bases at J, with 12 bases between the two ends. CDR3 length: 13 residues. The CDR3 loop is CASSIGTREKLFF. The CDR3 nucleotides are TGTGCCAGCAGCATAGGGACGCGGGAAAAACTGTTTTTT. Based on the CDR3 plus reference TRBV11-2 and TRBJ1-4, the full variable domain is EAGVAQSPRYKIIEKRQSVAFWCNPISGHATLYWYQQILGQGPKLLIQFQNNGVVDDSQLPKDRFSAERLKGVDSTLKIQPAKLEDSAVYLCASSIGTREKLFFGSGTQLSVL.

The genes are TRBV11-2 and TRBJ1-2; D not certain. Germline assignment: CDR1 SGHAT and CDR2 FQNNGV. V lost 3 bases and J 4 bases, leaving 12 bases between the germline ends. The CDR3 consists of 14 residues. This CDR3 is CASSLDGTTYGYTF. CDR3 nucleotides: TGTGCCAGCAGCTTGGACGGTACCACCTATGGCTACACCTTC.

The V gene is TRBV19, the J gene TRBJ1-2, with a weak D call TRBD1 (5 bases). Germline CDR1 and CDR2: LNHDA and SQIVND (reference sequence). The CDR3 has 12 residues. The germline V and J ends were trimmed by 7 bases and 0 bases, with 6 bases remaining between them. CDR3 nucleotides: TGTGCCAGTAACAGGCCTAACTATGGCTACACCTTC. Its protein is CASNRPNYGYTF.

V gene TRBV5-1 combines with J gene TRBJ2-5; 15 nucleotides line up with TRBD2. CDR3 size: 20 residues. J gave up 4 bases and V 5 bases, and 18 bases lay outside the gene matches. Germline V gene data show CDR1 as SGHRS and CDR2 as YFSETQ. CDR3 nucleotides: TGCGCCAGCAGGGTTGGACTAGCGGGGGGGCCTAATCAGATCCGAGAGACCCAGTACTTC. It codes for CASRVGLAGGPNQIRETQYF.

This chain joins TRBV6-5 and TRBJ1-1; no firm D call. Trimming cost V 4 bases and J 0 bases, with 9 bases left between them. The germline V gene has CDR1 MNHEY and CDR2 SVGAGI. The CDR3 extends over 14 amino acids. The CDR3 nucleotides are TGTGCCAGCAGTTCCCCAAGGATGAACACTGAAGCTTTCTTT. It specifies CASSSPRMNTEAFF.

Notes on this clone: Its ends do not fully match the called genes, so a read error is possible. J is TRBJ1-2 and V is TRBV7-1, with no clear D. TRBV7-1 is assigned to the ORF class and has an uncertain function. The CDR3 runs 15 residues. As DNA, the CDR3 is TGTGCCATCAGCGCGAGCGAGGGAAAGACCTATGGCTACACCTTC. Amino acid sequence: CAISASEGKTYGYTF.

V usage is TRBV6-5 and J usage is TRBJ2-1, with D perhaps TRBD1 (6 bases). The germline V and J ends were trimmed by 2 bases and 0 bases, with 8 bases remaining between them. The CDR3 is made up of 15 amino acids. Looked up from germline, CDR1 is MNHEY and CDR2 is SVGAGI. DNA of the CDR3: TGTGCCAGCAGTTACGGGACAAGCTCCTACAATGAGCAGTTCTTC. It encodes CASSYGTSSYNEQFF.

As for this clone: One end of the junction varies from germline; a read error may be responsible. The V gene is TRBV13, the J gene TRBJ2-3, with D possibly being TRBD1 (5 bases). Germline CDR1 PRHDT, CDR2 FYEKMQ (reference sequence). The CDR3 length is 14 residues. CDR3: CVSSARVSTDTQYF. The CDR3 DNA is TGTGTCAGCAGCGCCAGGGTAAGCACAGATACGCAGTATTTT.

The chain combines TRBV6-1 with TRBJ1-5; 9 positions agree with TRBD1. The trim removed 6 bases at V and 4 bases at J, leaving 7 bases unmatched. Germline V gives CDR1 MNHNS, CDR2 SASEGT. The CDR3 sequence is 15 residues long. The CDR3: CASSLKGQGNQPQHF. CDR3 nucleotide sequence: TGTGCCAGCAGCCTTAAGGGACAGGGTAATCAGCCCCAGCATTTT.

The chain joins TRBV30 to TRBJ2-3; tentatively, D is TRBD2 (5 bases). The germline V gene has CDR1 GTSNPN and CDR2 SVGIG (reference sequence). The V end was cut by 4 bases, the J end by 2 bases, with 13 bases between. This CDR3 is 14 amino acids long. The CDR3 is CAWKVWGDTDTQYF. The CDR3 nucleotides read TGTGCCTGGAAAGTCTGGGGAGACACAGATACGCAGTATTTT.

The chain combines TRBV28 with TRBJ1-5; 7 bases align to TRBD1. CDR3 length equals 16 residues. Per the germline V gene, CDR1 is MDHEN and CDR2 is SYDVKM. The V and J ends lost 3 bases and 7 bases, in that order; junction bases with no gene match: 12. CDR3 nucleotides: TGTGCCAGCAGTTTCCGGACAGTCATACAGGGGCAGCCCCAGCATTTT. Translation gives CASSFRTVIQGQPQHF.

CDR3 nucleotides: TGTGCCAGCTCACCGGACACGAACACCGGGGAGCTGTTTTTT. Translating it yields CASSPDTNTGELFF. This chain links TRBV18 with TRBJ2-2; tentative D call: TRBD1 (5 bases). The CDR3 runs to 14 residues. Germline V gene sequence: CDR1 KGHSH, CDR2 LQKENI. V gave up 3 bases and J gave up 0 bases, with 5 bases separating them. The whole variable domain, filled in from reference TRBV18 and TRBJ2-2, reads NAGVMQNPRHLVRRRGQEARLRCSPMKGHSHVYWYRQLPEEGLKFMVYLQKENIIDESGMPKERFSAEFPKEGPSILRIQQVVRGDSAAYFCASSPDTNTGELFFGEGSRLTVL.

This chain uses TRBV2 with TRBJ1-1; D gene unclear. Per the germline V gene, CDR1 is SNHLY and CDR2 is FYNNEI. The CDR3 is made up of 13 amino acids. This CDR3 reads CLLESGSDTEAFF. Written as DNA, the CDR3 is TGTCTCCTTGAATCGGGGTCGGACACTGAAGCTTTCTTT.

The rearrangement uses TRBV29-1 and TRBJ1-4; D gene unclear. Trimming pared 7 bases from V and 6 bases from J, leaving 9 bases between. Germline CDR1 and CDR2: SQVTM and ANQGSEA. CDR3 length equals 11 residues. The CDR3 region is CSASDYEKLFF. The CDR3 nucleotides are TGCAGCGCCTCGGATTATGAAAAACTGTTTTTT. Together with reference TRBV29-1 and TRBJ1-4, the CDR3 gives the full variable domain: SAVISQKPSRDICQRGTSLTIQCQVDSQVTMMFWYRQQPGQSLTLIATANQGSEATYESGFVIDKFPISRPNLTFSTLTVSNMSPEDSSIYLCSASDYEKLFFGSGTQLSVL.

V usage is TRBV7-3 and J usage is TRBJ2-2; D not resolved. Germline V CDR1 and CDR2: SGHTA, FQGTGA. Between the trimmed V and J ends, which lost 2 bases and 4 bases, there was a span of 8 bases. CDR3 size: 14 residues. CDR3 in amino acids: CASSLAVLTGELFF. The CDR3 DNA reads TGTGCCAGCAGCTTAGCGGTTCTCACCGGGGAGCTGTTTTTT.

This clone was counted only a few times. The chain carries TRBV25-1 and TRBJ2-5; maybe TRBD1 (5 bases). The CDR3 has 14 residues. CDR1 and CDR2 from the germline V gene are MGHDK and SYGVNS. Trimming left V 2 bases short and J 4 bases short, with 11 bases between. This chain's CDR3 is CASSERGHGETQYF. CDR3 DNA sequence: TGTGCCAGCAGTGAAAGGGGCCACGGAGAGACCCAGTACTTC.

The V gene is TRBV6-1, the J gene TRBJ1-5, with 8 bases identical to TRBD1. This CDR3 contains 13 residues. CDR1 is MNHNS, CDR2 SASEGT, per germline. The V gene end was trimmed by 4 bases and the J gene end by 4 bases; junction bases not matched to a gene: 0. CDR3 region: CASSGDRNQPQHF. Here the CDR3 DNA reads TGTGCCAGCAGTGGGGACAGGAATCAGCCCCAGCATTTT.

As DNA, the CDR3 is TGTGCCAGCAGCTTAGGACAGGGGCCGTATGAGCAGTTCTTC. This gives the protein CASSLGQGPYEQFF. V is TRBV11-2 and J is TRBJ2-1; 8 bases match TRBD1. Trimming cost V 1 base and J 8 bases; bases outside gene matches: 4. Germline CDR1 is SGHAT and CDR2 is FQNNGV. CDR3 length: 14 amino acids.

This chain uses TRBV20-1 with TRBJ2-1; D not certain. The V gene lost 5 bases and the J gene lost 10 bases, with 9 bases spanning the gap. This CDR3 region has 10 residues. From germline, CDR1 is DFQATT and CDR2 SNEGSKA (reference sequence). The CDR3: CSAQVFEQFF. In nucleotides, the CDR3 is TGCAGTGCTCAGGTATTCGAGCAGTTCTTC.

The V call is TRBV7-9, the J call TRBJ1-2, with D possibly being TRBD1 (5 bases). Trimming pared 1 base from V and 8 bases from J, leaving 11 bases between. CDR3 length: 13 residues. CDR1 and CDR2 from the germline V gene are SEHNR and FQNEAQ (reference sequence). CDR3 residues: CASSLGGGGGYTF. The CDR3 region has the DNA TGTGCCAGCAGCTTAGGTGGCGGGGGAGGCTACACCTTC.

The J gene is TRBJ1-5, the V gene TRBV7-2; perhaps TRBD1 as D (6 bases). The germline CDR1 and CDR2 sequences are SGHTA and FQGNSA. Trimming cost V 4 bases and J 8 bases, with 12 bases left between them. The CDR3 runs to 13 residues. The chain's CDR3 is CASSSTQGEPQHF. The CDR3 DNA reads TGTGCCAGCAGCTCAACACAGGGTGAGCCCCAGCATTTT.

The V call is TRBV6-5, the J call TRBJ1-2; 11 bases agree with TRBD1. Germline values: CDR1 MNHEY, CDR2 SVGAGI. The CDR3 has 15 amino acids. The junction had 7 bases not matched to a gene; V was cut back by 6 bases and J by 4 bases. The CDR3 reads CASSLRGQGVYGYTF. The CDR3 region has the DNA TGTGCCAGCAGCCTACGGGGACAGGGGGTCTATGGCTACACCTTC.

This clone was found once. This chain uses TRBV28 with TRBJ2-5, with 11 nucleotides matching TRBD1. V shed 3 bases and J 5 bases; nucleotides not matched to a gene: 5. The V gene's germline CDR1 is MDHEN and CDR2 SYDVKM. The CDR3 is made up of 15 amino acids. CDR3 sequence reads: CASSLGTGGPETQYF. In nucleotides, the CDR3 is TGTGCCAGCAGTTTGGGGACAGGGGGTCCTGAGACCCAGTACTTC.

The chain has TRBV7-4 and TRBJ1-4, with TRBD1 as a possible D gene (6 bases). Germline V gene lookup returns CDR1 SGHVT and CDR2 SQSDAQ. V was trimmed by 5 bases and J by 4 bases, leaving 23 bases between them. CDR3 size: 18 residues. The CDR3 DNA reads as TGTGCCAGCAGCCACCAGGTAGGCAGGGGACTCATTAATGAAAAACTGTTTTTT. The encoded protein is CASSHQVGRGLINEKLFF.

For this clone: This may be a read error, as it is one base from a much larger clone. The rearrangement joins TRBV2 to TRBJ2-7; D gene ambiguous. V shed 2 bases and J shed 3 bases, with 5 bases lying between them. The CDR3 is made up of 12 amino acids. Germline-derived CDR1 and CDR2 are SNHLY and FYNNEI. CDR3 residues: CASSEYGYEQYF. CDR3 DNA: TGTGCCAGCAGTGAATACGGCTACGAGCAGTACTTC.